This T cell receptor (beta chain) is from a study of PD-L1 blockade in urothelial cancer. About the study: From about 2014, patients received atezolizumab, given as 1,200 mg intravenously every 3 weeks. Per blood sample, T cells had a median of around 140,000.

This table comes from immunoSEQ multiplex PCR, and its TCRdb copy is limited to in-frame clones, with some not included. The repertoire has tens of thousands of clones, about four fifths of them found once; the top ten carry 9% to 9.5%. The time point here: pretreatment peripheral blood. The V end was cut by 8 bases, the J end by 3 bases, with 19 bases between. The CDR3 has 16 amino acids. Germline CDR1 MDHEN, CDR2 SYDVKM. Specimen: PBMCs, collected around atezolizumab (anti-PD-L1) treatment. The chain has TRBV28 and TRBJ2-2, with unresolved D. The origin of this receptor is a woman in her 70s with urothelial cancer. Written as DNA, the CDR3 is TGTGCCAGCCGCGTACGAACGTCCTTATACACCGGGGAGCTGTTTTTT. Protein sequence: CASRVRTSLYTGELFF.